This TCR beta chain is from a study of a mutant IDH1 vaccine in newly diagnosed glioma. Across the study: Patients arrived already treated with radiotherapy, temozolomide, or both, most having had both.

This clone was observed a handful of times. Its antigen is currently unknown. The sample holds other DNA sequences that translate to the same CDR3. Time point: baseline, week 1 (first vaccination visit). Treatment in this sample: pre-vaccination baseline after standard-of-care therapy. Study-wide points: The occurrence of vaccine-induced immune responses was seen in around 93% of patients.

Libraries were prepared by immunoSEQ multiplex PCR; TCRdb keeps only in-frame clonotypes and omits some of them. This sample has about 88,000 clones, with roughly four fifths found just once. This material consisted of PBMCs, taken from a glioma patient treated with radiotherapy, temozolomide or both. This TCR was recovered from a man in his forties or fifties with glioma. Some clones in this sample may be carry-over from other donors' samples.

CDR3 DNA: TGTGCCAGCAGCAAGACAGGGGGCAACTACGAGCAGTACTTC. Residues: CASSKTGGNYEQYF. The chain has TRBV5-8 and TRBJ2-7, with 10 bases identical to TRBD1. This CDR3 region has 14 residues. Germline V gene lookup returns CDR1 SGHTS and CDR2 YDEGEE. The V and J ends lost 4 bases and 3 bases, in that order; junction bases with no gene match: 4.